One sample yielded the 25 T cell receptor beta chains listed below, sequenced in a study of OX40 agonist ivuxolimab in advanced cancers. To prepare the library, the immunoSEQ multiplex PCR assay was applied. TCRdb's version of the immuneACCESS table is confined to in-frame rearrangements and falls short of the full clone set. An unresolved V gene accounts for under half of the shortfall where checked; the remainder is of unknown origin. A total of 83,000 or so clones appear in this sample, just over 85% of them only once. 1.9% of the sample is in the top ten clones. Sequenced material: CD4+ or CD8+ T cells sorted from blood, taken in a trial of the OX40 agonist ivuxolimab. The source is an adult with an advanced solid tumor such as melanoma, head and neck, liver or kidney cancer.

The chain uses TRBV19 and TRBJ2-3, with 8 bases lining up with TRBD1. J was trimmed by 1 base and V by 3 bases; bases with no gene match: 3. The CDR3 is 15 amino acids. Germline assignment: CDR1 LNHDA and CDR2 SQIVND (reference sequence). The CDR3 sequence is CASSMLGQGTDTQYF. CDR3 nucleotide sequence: TGTGCCAGTAGTATGTTGGGACAGGGCACAGATACGCAGTATTTT.

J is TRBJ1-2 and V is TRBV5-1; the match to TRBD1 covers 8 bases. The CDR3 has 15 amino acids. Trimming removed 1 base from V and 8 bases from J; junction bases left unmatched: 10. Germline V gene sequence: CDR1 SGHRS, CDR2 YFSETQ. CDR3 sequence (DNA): TGCGCCAGCAGCTTGAGGCCAGGGGGCTCGGGGGGCTACACCTTC. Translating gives CASSLRPGGSGGYTF.

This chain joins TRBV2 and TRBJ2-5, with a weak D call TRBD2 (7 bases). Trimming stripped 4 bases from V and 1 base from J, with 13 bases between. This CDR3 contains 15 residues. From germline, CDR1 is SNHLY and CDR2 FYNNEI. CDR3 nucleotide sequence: TGTGCCAGCAGTGCGGGGGGCGCTCGCCAAGAGACCCAGTACTTC. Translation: CASSAGGARQETQYF.

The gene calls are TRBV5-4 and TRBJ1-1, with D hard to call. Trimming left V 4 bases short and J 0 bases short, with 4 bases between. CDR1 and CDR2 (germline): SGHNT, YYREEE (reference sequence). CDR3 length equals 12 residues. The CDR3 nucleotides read TGTGCCAGCAGCCACCTGAACACTGAAGCTTTCTTT. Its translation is CASSHLNTEAFF.

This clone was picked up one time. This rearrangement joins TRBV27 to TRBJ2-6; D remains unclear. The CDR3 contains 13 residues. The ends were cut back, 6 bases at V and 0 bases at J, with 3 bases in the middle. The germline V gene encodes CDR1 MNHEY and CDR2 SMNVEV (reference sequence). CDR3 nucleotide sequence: TGTGCCAGCAGCATCTCTGGGGCCAACGTCCTGACTTTC. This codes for CASSISGANVLTF. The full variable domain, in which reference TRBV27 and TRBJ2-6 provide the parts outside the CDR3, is EAQVTQNPRYLITVTGKKLTVTCSQNMNHEYMSWYRQDPGLGLRQIYYSMNVEVTDKGDVPEGYKVSRKEKRNFPLILESPSPNQTSLYFCASSISGANVLTFGAGSRLTVL.

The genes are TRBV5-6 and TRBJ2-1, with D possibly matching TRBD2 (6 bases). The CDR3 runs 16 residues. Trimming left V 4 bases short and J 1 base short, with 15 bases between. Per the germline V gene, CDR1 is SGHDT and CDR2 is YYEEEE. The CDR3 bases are TGTGCCAGCAGCGGGCCGCGGGGACCTTCCTACAATGAGCAGTTCTTC. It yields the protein CASSGPRGPSYNEQFF.

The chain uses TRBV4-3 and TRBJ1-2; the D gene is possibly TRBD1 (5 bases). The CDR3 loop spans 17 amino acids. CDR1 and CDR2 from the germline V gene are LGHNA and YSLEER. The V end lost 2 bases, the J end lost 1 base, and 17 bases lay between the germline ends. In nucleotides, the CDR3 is TGCGCCAGCAGCCAAACTCCACGACAGCATCTTAACTATGGCTACACCTTC. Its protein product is CASSQTPRQHLNYGYTF.

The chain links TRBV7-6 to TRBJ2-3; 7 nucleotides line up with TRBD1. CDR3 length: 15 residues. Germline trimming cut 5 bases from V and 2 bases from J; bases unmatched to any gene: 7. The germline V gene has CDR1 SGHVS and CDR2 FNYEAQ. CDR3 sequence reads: CASSRDSQFTDTQYF. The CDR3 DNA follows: TGTGCCAGCAGCCGGGACAGCCAGTTCACAGATACGCAGTATTTT.

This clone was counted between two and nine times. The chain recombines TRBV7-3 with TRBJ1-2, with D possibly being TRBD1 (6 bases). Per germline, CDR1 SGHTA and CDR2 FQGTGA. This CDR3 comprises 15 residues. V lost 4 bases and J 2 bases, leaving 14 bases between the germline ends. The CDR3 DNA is TGTGCCAGCAGCTCTCAACCTACAGGGAACTATGGCTACACCTTC. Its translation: CASSSQPTGNYGYTF. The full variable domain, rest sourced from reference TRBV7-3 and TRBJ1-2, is GAGVSQTPSNKVTEKGKYVELRCDPISGHTALYWYRQSLGQGPEFLIYFQGTGAADDSGLPNDRFFAVRPEGSVSTLKIQRTERGDSAVYLCASSSQPTGNYGYTFGSGTRLTVV.

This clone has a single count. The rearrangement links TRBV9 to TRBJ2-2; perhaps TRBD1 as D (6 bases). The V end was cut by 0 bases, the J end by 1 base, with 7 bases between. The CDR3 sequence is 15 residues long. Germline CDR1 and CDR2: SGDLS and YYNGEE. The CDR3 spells CASSVVGGNTGELFF. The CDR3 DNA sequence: TGTGCCAGCAGCGTAGTAGGGGGGAACACCGGGGAGCTGTTTTTT.

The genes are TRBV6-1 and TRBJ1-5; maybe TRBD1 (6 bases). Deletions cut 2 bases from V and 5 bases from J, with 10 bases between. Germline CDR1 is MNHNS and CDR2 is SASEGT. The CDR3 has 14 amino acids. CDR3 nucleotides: TGTGCCAGCAGTGAAATGGACAGATATCAGCCCCAGCATTTT. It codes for CASSEMDRYQPQHF.

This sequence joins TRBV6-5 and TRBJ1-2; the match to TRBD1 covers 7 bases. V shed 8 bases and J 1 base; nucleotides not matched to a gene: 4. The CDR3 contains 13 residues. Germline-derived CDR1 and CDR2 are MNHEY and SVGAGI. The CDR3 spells CASGGGVNYGYTF. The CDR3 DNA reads TGTGCCAGCGGAGGGGGCGTTAACTATGGCTACACCTTC.

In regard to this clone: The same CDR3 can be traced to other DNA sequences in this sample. The DNA of the CDR3 is TGTGCCAGCAGCTTAGGGGGTGGAAGGAACACTGAAGCTTTCTTT. It translates to CASSLGGGRNTEAFF. The chain is built from TRBV7-2 and TRBJ1-1; D uncertain. V was cut by 1 base and J by 1 base, with 10 bases left in between. The CDR3 runs to 15 residues. Germline V gene lookup returns CDR1 SGHTA and CDR2 FQGNSA. Complete variable domain (other parts from reference TRBV7-2 and TRBJ1-1): GAGVSQSPSNKVTEKGKDVELRCDPISGHTALYWYRQSLGQGLEFLIYFQGNSAPDKSGLPSDRFSAERTGGSVSTLTIQRTQQEDSAVYLCASSLGGGRNTEAFFGQGTRLTVV.

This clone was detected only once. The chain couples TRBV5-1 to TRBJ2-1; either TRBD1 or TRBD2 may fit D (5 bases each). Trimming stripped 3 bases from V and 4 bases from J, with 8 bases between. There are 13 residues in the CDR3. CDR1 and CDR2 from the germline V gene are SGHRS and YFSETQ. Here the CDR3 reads CASSYGAYNEQFF. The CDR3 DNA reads TGCGCCAGCAGCTACGGGGCTTACAATGAGCAGTTCTTC.

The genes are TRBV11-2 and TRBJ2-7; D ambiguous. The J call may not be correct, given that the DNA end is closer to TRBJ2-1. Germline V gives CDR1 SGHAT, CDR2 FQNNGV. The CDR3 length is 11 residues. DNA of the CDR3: TGTGCCAGCAGCTTGATGGATGAGCAGTTCTTC. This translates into CASSLMDEQFF.

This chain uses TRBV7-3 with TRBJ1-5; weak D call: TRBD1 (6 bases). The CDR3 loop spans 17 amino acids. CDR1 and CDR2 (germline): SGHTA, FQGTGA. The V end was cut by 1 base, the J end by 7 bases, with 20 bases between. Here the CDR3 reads CASSLRGGRLLGQPQHF. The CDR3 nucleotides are TGTGCCAGCAGCTTAAGGGGGGGGCGGCTCCTTGGGCAGCCCCAGCATTTT.

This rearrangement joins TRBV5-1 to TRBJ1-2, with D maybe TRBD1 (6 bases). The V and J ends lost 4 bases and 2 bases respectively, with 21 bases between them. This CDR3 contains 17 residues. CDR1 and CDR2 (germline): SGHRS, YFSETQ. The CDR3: CASSPYIGTTKNYGYTF. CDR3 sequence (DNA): TGCGCCAGCAGCCCTTATATAGGGACAACTAAGAACTATGGCTACACCTTC. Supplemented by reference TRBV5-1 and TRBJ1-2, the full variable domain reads KAGVTQTPRYLIKTRGQQVTLSCSPISGHRSVSWYQQTPGQGLQFLFEYFSETQRNKGNFPGRFSGRQFSNSRSEMNVSTLELGDSALYLCASSPYIGTTKNYGYTFGSGTRLTVV.

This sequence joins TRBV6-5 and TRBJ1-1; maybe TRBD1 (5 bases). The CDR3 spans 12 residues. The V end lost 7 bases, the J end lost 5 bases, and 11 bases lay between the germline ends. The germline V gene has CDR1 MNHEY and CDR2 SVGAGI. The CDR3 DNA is TGTGCCAGCACGATTAAGGGGACTGAAGCTTTCTTT. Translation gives CASTIKGTEAFF.

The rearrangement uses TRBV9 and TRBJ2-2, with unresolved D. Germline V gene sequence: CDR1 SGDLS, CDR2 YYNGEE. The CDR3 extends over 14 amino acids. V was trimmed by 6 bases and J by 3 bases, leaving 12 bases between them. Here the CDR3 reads CASTGGGYTGELFF. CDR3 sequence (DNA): TGTGCCAGCACCGGTGGCGGATACACCGGGGAGCTGTTTTTT.

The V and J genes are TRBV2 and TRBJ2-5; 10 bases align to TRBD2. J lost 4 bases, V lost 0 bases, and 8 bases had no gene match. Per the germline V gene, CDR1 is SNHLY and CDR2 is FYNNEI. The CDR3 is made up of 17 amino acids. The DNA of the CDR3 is TGTGCCAGCAGTGAAGCGCTAACTAGCGGGACTCGAGAGACCCAGTACTTC. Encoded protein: CASSEALTSGTRETQYF.

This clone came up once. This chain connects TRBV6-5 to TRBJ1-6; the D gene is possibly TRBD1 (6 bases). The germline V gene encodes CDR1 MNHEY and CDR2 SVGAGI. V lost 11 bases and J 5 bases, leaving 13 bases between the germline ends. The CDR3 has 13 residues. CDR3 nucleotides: TGTGCCGCCAGGGGACGGAATAATTCACCCCTCCACTTT. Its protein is CAARGRNNSPLHF.

CDR3 region: CASSSTRGRETQYF. The DNA of the CDR3 is TGTGCCAGCAGCTCCACCCGGGGGAGGGAGACCCAGTACTTC. V gene TRBV7-2 combines with J gene TRBJ2-5; possible D gene TRBD2, 6 bases. The germline V gene encodes CDR1 SGHTA and CDR2 FQGNSA. This CDR3 contains 14 residues. V lost 4 bases and J lost 5, with 14 bases in between.

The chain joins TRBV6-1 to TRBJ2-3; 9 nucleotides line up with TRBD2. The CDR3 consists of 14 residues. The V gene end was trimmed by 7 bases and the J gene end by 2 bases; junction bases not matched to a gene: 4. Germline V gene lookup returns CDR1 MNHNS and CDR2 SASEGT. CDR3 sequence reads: CASIRTSATDTQYF. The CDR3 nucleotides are TGTGCCAGCATTCGGACTAGCGCCACAGATACGCAGTATTTT.

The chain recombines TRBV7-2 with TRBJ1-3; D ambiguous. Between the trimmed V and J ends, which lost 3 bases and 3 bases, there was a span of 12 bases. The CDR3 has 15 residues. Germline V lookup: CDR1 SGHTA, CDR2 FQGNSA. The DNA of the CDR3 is TGTGCCAGCAGCTTCTCCCCCCCCGATGGAAACACCATATATTTT. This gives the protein CASSFSPPDGNTIYF. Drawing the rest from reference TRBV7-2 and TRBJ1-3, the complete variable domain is GAGVSQSPSNKVTEKGKDVELRCDPISGHTALYWYRQSLGQGLEFLIYFQGNSAPDKSGLPSDRFSAERTGGSVSTLTIQRTQQEDSAVYLCASSFSPPDGNTIYFGEGSWLTVV.

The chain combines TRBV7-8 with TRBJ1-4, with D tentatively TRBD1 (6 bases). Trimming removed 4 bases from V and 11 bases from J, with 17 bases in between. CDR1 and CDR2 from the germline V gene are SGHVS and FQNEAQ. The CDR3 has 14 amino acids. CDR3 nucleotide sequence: TGTGCCAGCAGCTCCCTTCCCAACGGACAGAAACTGTTTTTT. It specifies CASSSLPNGQKLFF. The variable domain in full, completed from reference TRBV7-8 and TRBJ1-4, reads GAGVSQSPRYKVAKRGQDVALRCDPISGHVSLFWYQQALGQGPEFLTYFQNEAQLDKSGLPSDRFFAERPEGSVSTLKIQRTQQEDSAVYLCASSSLPNGQKLFFGSGTQLSVL.